A selection of T cell receptor beta chains follows, all from one sample in a study of T cell repertoires in cytomegalovirus infection. MiXCR, run by TCRdb on the reads, gives a single entry per CDR3 protein. The sample contains fewer than 650,000 distinct CDR3 sequences, approximately 40% of which appear only once. Their antigens are not known. Sequencing was performed on cultured PBMCs, taken from culture after CMV antigen stimulation. These receptors originate from a human donor in good health (CMV status not recorded). Some clones in this sample may be carry-over from other donors' samples. CDR3s include the opening cysteine and the closing phenylalanine or tryptophan. Fields, in order: clone size, D gene, CDR3 length, J gene, V gene, CDR3 DNA, CDR3 protein. D genes are given only for firm matches. Expanded clones are given a class, and other clones once, few, many or no size at all.

clone size: NA
D gene: TRBD1
CDR3 length: 13
J gene: TRBJ2-5
V gene: TRBV11-2
CDR3 DNA: TGTGCCAGCAGCCAAGACAGGGTAGTGACCCAGTACTTC
CDR3 protein: CASSQDRVVTQYF

clone size: many
D gene: NA
CDR3 length: 11
J gene: TRBJ2-7
V gene: TRBV7-2
CDR3 DNA: TGTGCCAGCAGCTATTACCGGGTCTTAAACTTC
CDR3 protein: CASSYYRVLNF

clone size: NA
D gene: NA
CDR3 length: 11
J gene: TRBJ2-5
V gene: TRBV6-1
CDR3 DNA: TGTGCCAGCAGTAAACAGGTTACCCAGTACTTC
CDR3 protein: CASSKQVTQYF

clone size: few
D gene: NA
CDR3 length: 11
J gene: TRBJ2-7
V gene: TRBV29-1
CDR3 DNA: TGCAGCGGGGGACTTAGCTACGAGCAGTACTTC
CDR3 protein: CSGGLSYEQYF

clone size: NA
D gene: NA
CDR3 length: 14
J gene: TRBJ2-5
V gene: TRBV3-1
CDR3 DNA: TGTGCCAGCAGCCAAAATCGCGTGAGGGAGACCCAGTACTTC
CDR3 protein: CASSQNRVRETQYF

clone size: NA
D gene: TRBD1
CDR3 length: 15
J gene: TRBJ2-7
V gene: TRBV7-4
CDR3 DNA: TGTGCCAGCAGCCGCGGACAGGAGAGCTCCTACGAGCAGTACTTC
CDR3 protein: CASSRGQESSYEQYF

clone size: NA
D gene: NA
CDR3 length: 13
J gene: TRBJ2-7
V gene: TRBV6-2/TRBV6-3
CDR3 DNA: TGTGCCAGCAGAACAGTCCACTCCTACGAGCAGTACTTC
CDR3 protein: CASRTVHSYEQYF

clone size: NA
D gene: TRBD2
CDR3 length: 15
J gene: TRBJ2-2
V gene: TRBV5-1
CDR3 DNA: TGCGCCAGCAGCTTGGCGCCTAGCGGCCCCGGGGAGCTGTTTTTT
CDR3 protein: CASSLAPSGPGELFF

clone size: few
D gene: NA
CDR3 length: 15
J gene: TRBJ2-3
V gene: TRBV7-8
CDR3 DNA: TGTGCCAGCAGCCCCTGGGACAAAAGCACAGATACGCAGTATTTT
CDR3 protein: CASSPWDKSTDTQYF

clone size: NA
D gene: NA
CDR3 length: 14
J gene: TRBJ1-2
V gene: TRBV6-5
CDR3 DNA: TGTGCCAGCACCCGGACCGCAGGGTCCTATGGCTACACCTTC
CDR3 protein: CASTRTAGSYGYTF

clone size: NA
D gene: NA
CDR3 length: 12
J gene: TRBJ2-1
V gene: TRBV12-3/TRBV12-4
CDR3 DNA: TGTGCCAGCAGTTCCGACCCGGGCGAGCAGTTCTTC
CDR3 protein: CASSSDPGEQFF

clone size: few
D gene: NA
CDR3 length: 17
J gene: TRBJ1-2
V gene: TRBV7-2
CDR3 DNA: TGTGCCAGCAGCTTAATGTCAGGAGGGACTCAAGTGGGTGGCTACACCTTC
CDR3 protein: CASSLMSGGTQVGGYTF

clone size: many
D gene: NA
CDR3 length: 12
J gene: TRBJ2-7
V gene: TRBV7-8
CDR3 DNA: TGTGCCAGCAGCTTCGGGGCCTACGAGCAGTACTTC
CDR3 protein: CASSFGAYEQYF

clone size: NA
D gene: NA
CDR3 length: 16
J gene: TRBJ1-5
V gene: TRBV18
CDR3 DNA: TGTGCCAGCTCACCGCCCGGACTAGATAGCAATCAGCCCCAGCATTTT
CDR3 protein: CASSPPGLDSNQPQHF

clone size: NA
D gene: TRBD1
CDR3 length: 16
J gene: TRBJ2-1
V gene: TRBV6-6
CDR3 DNA: TGTGCCAGCAGTTACTCGGCGGACAGGGGTTACAATGAGCAGTTCTTC
CDR3 protein: CASSYSADRGYNEQFF

clone size: many
D gene: NA
CDR3 length: 13
J gene: TRBJ2-1
V gene: TRBV7-2
CDR3 DNA: TGTGCCAGCAACCTAAGGGGGTCCCCAGAGCAGTTCTTC
CDR3 protein: CASNLRGSPEQFF

clone size: few
D gene: NA
CDR3 length: 12
J gene: TRBJ1-1
V gene: TRBV6-1
CDR3 DNA: TGTGCCAGCAGTTCGAGACAGAGTGAAGCTTTCTTT
CDR3 protein: CASSSRQSEAFF

clone size: few
D gene: NA
CDR3 length: 18
J gene: TRBJ1-5
V gene: TRBV28
CDR3 DNA: TGTGCCAGCAGTTTACGGGCAGGGGTCTTGGTTAGCAATCAGCCCCAGCATTTT
CDR3 protein: CASSLRAGVLVSNQPQHF

clone size: few
D gene: NA
CDR3 length: 18
J gene: TRBJ2-2
V gene: TRBV7-6
CDR3 DNA: TGTGCCAGCAGCTTGCTCCCCCCCGGGACATCGAACACCGGGGAGCTGTTTTTT
CDR3 protein: CASSLLPPGTSNTGELFF

clone size: NA
D gene: NA
CDR3 length: 14
J gene: TRBJ2-7
V gene: TRBV7-8
CDR3 DNA: TGTGCCAGCAGCTTGGTCCGATCCGAATACGAGCAGTACTTC
CDR3 protein: CASSLVRSEYEQYF

clone size: NA
D gene: NA
CDR3 length: 15
J gene: TRBJ1-5
V gene: TRBV4-2
CDR3 DNA: TGTGCCAGCAGCCAAGCCGGGACTACTAATCAGCCCCAGCATTTT
CDR3 protein: CASSQAGTTNQPQHF

clone size: NA
D gene: NA
CDR3 length: 13
J gene: TRBJ2-7
V gene: TRBV20-1
CDR3 DNA: TGCAGTGCTAGTCCCGGTGGGGGATACGAGCAGTACTTC
CDR3 protein: CSASPGGGYEQYF